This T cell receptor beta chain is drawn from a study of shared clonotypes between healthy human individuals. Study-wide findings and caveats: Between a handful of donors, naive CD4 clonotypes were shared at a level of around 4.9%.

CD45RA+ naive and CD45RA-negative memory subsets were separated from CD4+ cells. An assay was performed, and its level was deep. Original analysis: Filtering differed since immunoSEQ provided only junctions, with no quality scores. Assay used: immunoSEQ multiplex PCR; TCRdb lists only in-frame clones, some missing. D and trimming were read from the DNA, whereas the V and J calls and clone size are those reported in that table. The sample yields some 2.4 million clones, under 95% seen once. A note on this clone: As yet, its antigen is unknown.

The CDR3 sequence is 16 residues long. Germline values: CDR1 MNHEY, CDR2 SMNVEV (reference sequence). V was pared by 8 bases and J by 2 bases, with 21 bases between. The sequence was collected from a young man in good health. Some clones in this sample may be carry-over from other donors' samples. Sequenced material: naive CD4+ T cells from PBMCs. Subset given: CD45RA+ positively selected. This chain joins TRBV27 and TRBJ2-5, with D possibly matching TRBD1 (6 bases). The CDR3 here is CASGYRAARVQETQYF. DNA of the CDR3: TGTGCCAGCGGATACAGGGCGGCGCGTGTTCAAGAGACCCAGTACTTC.